These 3 T cell receptor beta chains share one sample of origin, sequenced in a study of shared clonotypes between healthy human individuals (dated by TCRdb to 2020 to 2021). Libraries were prepared through the immunoSEQ multiplex PCR assay. Imported from immuneACCESS, the table was reduced by TCRdb to in-frame sequences with V and J called. These copies leave out some clones; in studies compared against another copy, an unresolved V gene accounts for under half, and the cause of the remainder is not known. In this sample the table shows 2,100,000 or so clones, around 95% of which occur a single time. The ten largest clones capture roughly 0.13% of the sample. Sequenced material: naive CD4+ T cells sorted from blood. The meaning of the sample's cell subset or site label: CD45RA+ positively selected. These receptors came from a man between 18 and 35 years old in good health.

J is TRBJ2-7 and V is TRBV18; possibly TRBD1 for D (5 bases). CDR3 length: 15 amino acids. Germline-derived CDR1 and CDR2 are KGHSH and LQKENI. Between the trimmed V and J ends, which lost 3 bases and 2 bases, there was a span of 14 bases. DNA for the CDR3: TGTGCCAGCTCACCGTCCTCAGGGTTCGCCTACGAGCAGTACTTC. Its translation: CASSPSSGFAYEQYF.

CDR3 protein: CASSATGTGNGYTF. CDR3 coding DNA: TGTGCCAGTAGTGCAACCGGGACAGGGAATGGCTACACCTTC. The chain combines TRBV19 with TRBJ1-2; the match to TRBD1 covers 9 bases. The CDR3 runs to 14 residues. Germline CDR1 and CDR2: LNHDA and SQIVND (reference sequence). V was clipped by 5 bases and J by 6 bases; unmatched bases: 7. The variable domain in full, completed from reference TRBV19 and TRBJ1-2, reads DGGITQSPKYLFRKEGQNVTLSCEQNLNHDAMYWYRQDPGQGLRLIYYSQIVNDFQKGDIAEGYSVSREKKESFPLTVTSAQKNPTAFYLCASSATGTGNGYTFGSGTRLTVV.

This chain uses TRBV7-3 with TRBJ2-6, with D perhaps matching TRBD2 (5 bases). Germline V lookup: CDR1 SGHTA, CDR2 FQGTGA. This CDR3 has 14 amino acids. Trimming pared 5 bases from V and 7 bases from J, leaving 12 bases between. The DNA of the CDR3 is TGTGCCAGCAGCGCGGGCCTACCCGCCAACGTCCTGACTTTC. Its translation: CASSAGLPANVLTF.